This entry features one T cell receptor (beta chain) sequence. This clonotype came up many times. Its recognized antigen is unknown. Base qualities are not provided; no much larger clone lies one nucleotide away. Counted from cysteine to phenylalanine, this CDR3 has 14 amino acids. Solely the CDR3 DNA is kept, with 42 bases framed from the first base. The germline V gene (reference sequence) yields DFQATT for CDR1 and SNEGSKA for CDR2. Here V drops 5 bases and J drops 5 bases, and the junction holds 8 bases not matched to any gene. This sample was included in a study of T cells of healthy individuals (dated by TCRdb to 2016 to 2018). To prepare the library, 5' RACE was applied. The run used an Illumina MiSeq. Starting from the raw public reads, TCRdb applied fastp trimming at Q25, assembled clones with MiXCR and retained in-frame beta chains. Here each entry gathers all rows of one CDR3 protein and keeps the most common genes and DNA. This sample gives 53,000 or so distinct CDR3 sequences in total; about 15% of them show up just once. The top ten hold more than 15% of the sample.

The chain is encoded by TRBV20-1 joined to TRBJ2-3, with 9 junctional bases fitting TRBD1. The sequence came from a human donor in good health. Read as DNA, the sequence is TGCAGTGCTCCTAACAGGGGGCTGGGAGATACGCAGTATTTT. Its protein product is CSAPNRGLGDTQYF.